Listed here are 2 T cell receptor beta chains from one sample, sequenced in a study of T cells in Graves' hyperthyroidism and ophthalmopathy. Amplification yielded TCR beta CDR3 regions, with RNA transcripts as the source. RT-PCR in the first round (using the HTBI primer set) targeted the TCR CDR3. In TCRdb, the multiplex PCR reads were re-called with MiXCR into one record per CDR3 protein. The table records more than 300,000 distinct CDR3 sequences, about 15% of them present only once. Sample: blood. The source of these receptors is a woman aged 60-70 years with Graves' hyperthyroidism.

The gene calls are TRBV19 and TRBJ2-3; the D call may be TRBD1 or TRBD2 (5 bases each). This CDR3 contains 15 residues. The germline V gene has CDR1 LNHDA and CDR2 SQIVND (reference sequence). Trimming left V 7 bases short and J 4 bases short, with 18 bases between. The CDR3 nucleotides are TGTGCCAGTAACCGGGACGATCGATTCGCAGATACGCAGTATTTT. As protein: CASNRDDRFADTQYF.

Ten or more counts support this clonotype. V and J are TRBV7-9 and TRBJ2-7; 9 bases are a match to TRBD2. The germline V gene encodes CDR1 SEHNR and CDR2 FQNEAQ (reference sequence). V trimming: 4 bases; J trimming: 4 bases; junction bases outside the gene matches: 5. There are 14 residues in the CDR3. The CDR3 nucleotides are TGTGCCAGCAGCTCCCCGCGGGAGGGTTACGAGCAGTACTTC. Its translation: CASSSPREGYEQYF.